A selection of T cell receptor beta chains follows, all from one sample in a study of cytomegalovirus exposure and HLA in healthy donors. Only in-frame clones appear in the TCRdb table, and some are missing; sequencing was by immunoSEQ multiplex PCR. The sample includes under 200,000 clones, 60% to 85% of them seen just once. Sequenced material: PBMCs. Source of these receptors: a woman aged 50 to 65 in good health and CMV-seropositive. CDR3s include the opening cysteine and the closing phenylalanine or tryptophan.

v_call cdr3_aa
TRBV5-4 CASSSGTSGRTGELFF
TRBV7-8 CASSLRDRTGTEAFF
TRBV5-4 CASSSPTSGSYNEQFF
TRBV5-4 CASSPESGGVNEQFF
TRBV9 CASSDTSGDLDTQYF
TRBV5-4 CASSSGQGPAVDTQYF
TRBV2 CASSLAGGSDTQYF
TRBV7-8 CASSLGWDRGHIGELFF
TRBV7-2 CASSYSTGTNTEAFF
TRBV19 CASRTQVDGNTIYF
TRBV6-1 CASRRIPGTGETQYF
TRBV7-2 CASSFGQGSSYEQYF
TRBV6-5 CASSYRTPNTGELFF
TRBV4-2 CASTPGGGGTGELFF
TRBV7-2 CASSFSSGGALNEQFF
TRBV11-1 CASSYSGTLPNEQFF
TRBV29-1 CSVEGRWQAGANGLTF
TRBV7-3 CASSALAGGAGELFF
TRBV7-9 CASSLVMGLSTDTQYF
TRBV28 CASSRLAGGIDNEQFF
TRBV7-3 CASSLRGAADTQYF
TRBV19 CASSIGQGGEQYF
TRBV13 CASSLASRLYF
TRBV7-7 CASSLSGLQETQYF
TRBV30 CAWSVLGTGILSNSPLHF
TRBV7-9 CASSSWGAPPGAFF
TRBV27 CASSLRTGGGTEAFF
TRBV19 CASNRGWTEAFF
TRBV11-2 CASSFAGVEKLFF
TRBV5-1 CASSLAGTVYSYEQYF